The 2 T cell receptor beta chains reported below all come from one sample, sequenced in a study of blood T cell repertoires in COVID-19. TCRdb's table, derived via immunoSEQ multiplex PCR, lists solely in-frame clones and lacks some. The sample holds 150,000 to 200,000 clones, around four fifths seen once. The specimen was peripheral blood. These receptors all come from a human donor with acute or convalescent COVID-19. The donor label of this sample is uncertain.

The chain couples TRBV6-6 to TRBJ2-3; TRBD2 matches 10 bases. Trimming cost V 8 bases and J 2 bases; bases outside gene matches: 7. Germline V gives CDR1 MNHNY, CDR2 SVGAGI (reference sequence). The CDR3 is 15 amino acids. The CDR3 DNA is TGTGCCAGCGAAACCGGGACTAGCGACACAGATACGCAGTATTTT. Residues: CASETGTSDTDTQYF.

The J gene is TRBJ1-2, the V gene TRBV29-1; unclear D gene. CDR1 and CDR2 (germline): SQVTM, ANQGSEA. V lost 4 bases to trimming and J lost 2 bases, with 20 bases between them. The CDR3 totals 16 residues. DNA for the CDR3: TGCAGCGTTGGGGAGTTTGCAGGACCATCAAACTATGGCTACACCTTC. Translation gives CSVGEFAGPSNYGYTF.